This T cell receptor beta chain was identified during a study of blood T cell repertoires in COVID-19. Study-level information: Acute-phase and convalescent COVID-19 samples originated in the United States, Italy and Spain. PBMCs, B-cell-depleted T cells, or T cells provided the cDNA or gDNA that made up the material.

The CDR3 has 15 amino acids. The ends lost 7 bases at V and 4 bases at J; junction bases unmatched: 8. CDR1 and CDR2 from the germline V gene are MDHEN and SYDVKM. Using immunoSEQ multiplex PCR, the repertoire was profiled, and TCRdb retains in-frame clones only, with some absent. This table has about 60,000 clones, approximately 83% appearing once. The sample holds one count of this clone. This chain links TRBV28 with TRBJ2-5; 11 positions agree with TRBD2. The clonotype originates from a man aged 25 to 40 with COVID-19, enrolled during active disease. The source material was peripheral blood. CDR3 sequence: CASTLAGDHGETQYF. CDR3 nucleotide sequence: TGTGCCAGCACACTAGCGGGAGATCACGGAGAGACCCAGTACTTC.